The rows below give T cell receptor beta chains drawn from one sample of a study of cytomegalovirus exposure and HLA in healthy donors. The data were produced by immunoSEQ multiplex PCR, yet TCRdb's version contains in-frame clones alone and is incomplete. Among about 190,000 clones listed, 81% were seen once. Input material: PBMCs. The receptors derive from a woman younger than 35 in good health and CMV-seropositive. The CDR3 runs from the conserved cysteine through the conserved F or W. Not every row has a clone size; where given, it reads once, few, many or a size class.

TRBJ1-2 | TRBV6-1 | few | CASTQVASRGYGYTF
TRBJ2-3 | TRBV6-5 | - | CASSPSGGAISTQYF
TRBJ2-6 | TRBV2 | - | CASKSSDAGANVLTF
TRBJ1-5 | TRBV5-4 | - | CASSLDGDQPQHF
TRBJ2-4 | TRBV9 | once | CASSVAGAATDIQYF
TRBJ1-1 | TRBV4-2 | - | CASSQGQGRTEAFF
TRBJ1-2 | TRBV9 | - | CASSPLTGGVGYTF
TRBJ1-2 | TRBV28 | - | CASSLFGGLYGYTF
TRBJ2-3 | TRBV5-1 | - | CASSLDNTQYF
TRBJ1-4 | TRBV5-8 | - | CASSLVVISGSDEKLFF
TRBJ1-2 | TRBV4-1 | few | CASSLRQGTGDYTF
TRBJ1-3 | TRBV27 | - | CASSPQLPGRNTIYF
TRBJ1-6 | TRBV10-2 | - | CASSENPRQGSPLHF
TRBJ1-4 | TRBV28 | once | CASRGGGYNEKLFF
TRBJ2-5 | TRBV5-4 | - | CASRTEPGTVETQYF
TRBJ2-1 | TRBV7-6 | once | CASTSWAGDEQFF